This T cell receptor (beta chain) was recorded in a study of blood T cell repertoires in COVID-19. As processed by the authors: From reference gene primer amplification, estimates of nucleated cell counts were derived. Sequenced by immunoSEQ multiplex PCR; TCRdb stores in-frame clones only, minus some. That table is the source of V, J and clone size, and D and trimming were worked out from the DNA. In the table there are roughly 35,000 clones, nearly 80% of which are singletons. This clone showed up just a few times. Trimming cost V 0 bases and J 0 bases, with 6 bases left between them. This CDR3 is 15 amino acids long. CDR1 and CDR2 from the germline V gene are SGHRS and YFSETQ.

Material: peripheral blood. The sequence was obtained from a man at least 80 years old with acute or convalescent COVID-19. The J gene is TRBJ2-2, the V gene TRBV5-1; no firm D call. CDR3 residues: CASSLAQTNTGELFF. In nucleotides, the CDR3 is TGCGCCAGCAGCTTGGCGCAGACGAACACCGGGGAGCTGTTTTTT.